This T cell receptor beta chain was recovered during a study of blood T cell repertoires in COVID-19. Overall study: Acute and convalescent COVID-19 samples came from the United States, Italy and Spain.

Libraries were prepared by immunoSEQ multiplex PCR; TCRdb keeps only in-frame clonotypes and omits some of them. Among 35,000 to 50,000 clones listed, about four fifths were seen once. J lost 3 bases, V lost 1 base, and 10 bases had no gene match. Looked up from germline, CDR1 is SGHRS and CDR2 is YFSETQ. CDR3 size: 16 residues. This TCR was sampled from a woman in her sixties or seventies with acute or convalescent COVID-19. This sequence joins TRBV5-1 and TRBJ2-7; 7 nucleotides agree with TRBD2. Source material: peripheral blood. The DNA of the CDR3 is TGCGCCAGCAGCTTGTTGGGACGACTAGCAGGCTACGAGCAGTACTTC. This sequence encodes CASSLLGRLAGYEQYF.